Below are 5 T cell receptor beta chains sequenced from a single sample in a study of blood T cell repertoires in COVID-19. This table comes from immunoSEQ multiplex PCR, and its TCRdb copy is limited to in-frame clones, with some not included. The profile covers 200,000 to 250,000 clones, with less than 90% appearing a single time and 2% to 3% taken by the ten largest. Sequencing input: peripheral blood. Every receptor here comes from a woman aged 70-85 years with active or convalescent COVID-19.

The gene calls are TRBV9 and TRBJ2-5; 8 bases are a match to TRBD2. V lost 1 base and J lost 5; bases outside the gene matches: 4. Germline lookup yields CDR1 SGDLS and CDR2 YYNGEE. CDR3 size: 14 residues. The CDR3 DNA reads as TGTGCCAGCAGCGTATACGGGGGGGTCGAGACCCAGTACTTC. As protein: CASSVYGGVETQYF.

This clone appeared once. The chain links TRBV19 to TRBJ1-4, with D possibly being TRBD1 (6 bases). Germline-derived CDR1 and CDR2 are LNHDA and SQIVND (reference sequence). The CDR3 totals 14 residues. The ends were cut back, 4 bases at V and 8 bases at J, with 14 bases in the middle. CDR3 coding DNA: TGTGCCAGTAGTAGGCAGGGGCGGAGAGAAAAACTGTTTTTT. Encoded protein: CASSRQGRREKLFF.

V gene TRBV4-2 combines with J gene TRBJ2-7; TRBD2 agrees at 9 bases. Germline loops: CDR1 LGHNA, CDR2 YNFKEQ. CDR3 length: 18 residues. Trimming removed 3 bases from V and 7 bases from J; junction bases left unmatched: 19. The chain's CDR3 is CASSQAVGGRAASGEQYF. The CDR3 DNA is TGTGCCAGCAGCCAGGCCGTTGGCGGGAGGGCCGCTTCGGGTGAGCAGTACTTC.

This chain uses TRBV6-5 with TRBJ2-3; D might be TRBD2 (6 bases). V gave up 7 bases and J gave up 4 bases, with 15 bases separating them. CDR1 MNHEY and CDR2 SVGAGI come from the germline V gene. This CDR3 region has 14 residues. This CDR3 reads CASTPYGEADTQYF. DNA for the CDR3: TGTGCCAGCACCCCCTACGGGGAGGCAGATACGCAGTATTTT.

CDR3 nucleotides: TGTGCCAGCAGGAATCTAGCGGGAGGGCCTTTCTCCTACAATGAGCAGTTCTTC. Its protein is CASRNLAGGPFSYNEQFF. The chain links TRBV7-9 to TRBJ2-1; 12 positions agree with TRBD2. The length of the CDR3 is 18 residues. Germline V gene data show CDR1 as SEHNR and CDR2 as FQNEAQ (reference sequence). Germline trimming cut 6 bases from V and 0 bases from J; bases unmatched to any gene: 9.